The 9 T cell receptor beta chains reported below all come from one sample, sequenced in a study of blood T cell repertoires in COVID-19. Method: immunoSEQ multiplex PCR; TCRdb's copy keeps in-frame clones and lacks some. The table has approximately 150,000 clones, about 83% seen once. Sequencing was done on a sample of peripheral blood. The receptor set was obtained from a woman between 45 and 60 years old with active or convalescent COVID-19.

V and J are TRBV4-1 and TRBJ1-4, with 9 bases lining up with TRBD1. Germline V gene lookup returns CDR1 MGHRA and CDR2 YSYEKL. J was trimmed by 8 bases and V by 1 base; bases with no gene match: 5. The CDR3 runs 15 residues. CDR3 in DNA: TGCGCCAGCAGCCAAGCTGGGACAGGGAACGAAAAACTGTTTTTT. This gives the protein CASSQAGTGNEKLFF.

This chain links TRBV14 with TRBJ2-7, with D unresolved. Germline CDR1 reads SGHDN; CDR2 reads FVKESK. Between the trimmed V and J ends, which lost 4 bases and 1 base, there was a span of 8 bases. The CDR3 length is 13 residues. CDR3 in DNA: TGTGCCAGCAGCCCAACTAATTCCTACGAGCAGTACTTC. Protein product: CASSPTNSYEQYF.

The sample holds one count of this clone. V usage is TRBV28 and J usage is TRBJ2-1; D possibly corresponds to TRBD1 (6 bases). Between the trimmed V and J ends, which lost 3 bases and 1 base, there was a span of 13 bases. The CDR3 consists of 16 residues. Germline V CDR1 and CDR2: MDHEN, SYDVKM. The CDR3 DNA reads as TGTGCCAGCAGTTTTTTAGGGACAACTTCCTACAATGAGCAGTTCTTC. It codes for CASSFLGTTSYNEQFF.

The V gene is TRBV11-1, the J gene TRBJ2-5; D possibly corresponds to TRBD2 (6 bases). Germline V gene data show CDR1 as SGHAT and CDR2 as FQDESV (reference sequence). V dropped 3 bases and J dropped 2 bases, with 13 bases sitting between them. CDR3 size: 15 residues. CDR3 region: CASSLMFGGQETQYF. CDR3 DNA sequence: TGTGCCAGCAGCTTGATGTTTGGGGGGCAAGAGACCCAGTACTTC. The full variable domain, rest sourced from reference TRBV11-1 and TRBJ2-5, is EAEVAQSPRYKITEKSQAVAFWCDPISGHATLYWYRQILGQGPELLVQFQDESVVDDSQLPKDRFSAERLKGVDSTLKIQPAELGDSAMYLCASSLMFGGQETQYFGPGTRLLVL.

The chain employs TRBV7-2 and TRBJ1-1; 8 bases agree with TRBD1. CDR1 and CDR2 from the germline V gene are SGHTA and FQGNSA. V was clipped by 1 base and J by 1 base; unmatched bases: 8. CDR3 length equals 17 residues. CDR3 amino acids: CASSLVTGGRGNTEAFF. Written as DNA, the CDR3 is TGTGCCAGCAGCTTAGTAACAGGGGGTAGGGGGAACACTGAAGCTTTCTTT.

The chain uses TRBV5-1 and TRBJ1-1; D unresolved. The CDR3 totals 13 residues. V was clipped by 5 bases and J by 1 base, with 9 bases between them. Germline-derived CDR1 and CDR2 are SGHRS and YFSETQ. CDR3 in DNA: TGCGCCAGCAGGCGGGGAGCGAACACTGAAGCTTTCTTT. It encodes CASRRGANTEAFF.

The chain joins TRBV15 to TRBJ2-1; weak D call: TRBD1 (6 bases). The CDR3 covers 15 residues. CDR1 and CDR2 (germline): LNHNV, YYDKDF (reference sequence). With 0 bases removed from V and 5 bases from J, the gap between germline ends came to 11 bases. The DNA of the CDR3 is TGTGCCACCAGCAGAGATCAGGGGCTTAACAATGAGCAGTTCTTC. Its protein is CATSRDQGLNNEQFF. The full variable domain, rest sourced from reference TRBV15 and TRBJ2-1, is DAMVIQNPRYQVTQFGKPVTLSCSQTLNHNVMYWYQQKSSQAPKLLFHYYDKDFNNEADTPDNFQSRRPNTSFCFLDIRSPGLGDTAMYLCATSRDQGLNNEQFFGPGTRLTVL.

The chain couples TRBV21-1 to TRBJ2-5; TRBD1, the table's D call, lacks a check against the DNA. TRBV21-1 is classified as a pseudogene. This CDR3 region has 14 residues. CDR3 in amino acids: CASSKRQGRETQYF. The CDR3 DNA follows: TGTGCCAGCAGCAAAAGACAGGGGAGAGAGACCCAGTACTTC.

V gene TRBV12-3 or TRBV12-4 combines with J gene TRBJ2-1; D is possibly TRBD2 (7 bases). Trimming removed 3 bases at V and 13 bases at J, with 16 bases between. This CDR3 contains 13 residues. CDR3 residues: CASSLEQGTIQFF. CDR3 nucleotides: TGTGCCAGCAGTTTGGAGCAGGGGACTATTCAGTTCTTC.